The sequence of this T cell receptor (beta chain) was determined in a study of lymphopenia after photon versus proton radiotherapy (dated by TCRdb to the late 2010s). For the wider study: The immunological effects of photon versus proton radiation therapy were compared in patients with gastrointestinal tumors who developed high-grade lymphopenia. The goal of the study was to characterize the differences between the two radiation modalities in how they affect the immune system. The roughly 21 patients in the cohort had gastrointestinal tumors, were treated with either photon or proton therapy, and subsequently developed lymphopenia. Study-wide findings and limitations: Proton-treated patients stayed relatively stable during treatment, while photon-treated patients lost naive T cells and TCR diversity and gained effector/memory populations. After the lymphocyte count nadir, oligoclonal expansion, especially of CD8+ Temra cells, was observed in photon-treated repertoires, and the drop in diversity was driven by this expansion. The survival association was assessed only in patients who died, and better survival with proton therapy was presented by the authors as a possibility rather than a demonstrated result. Across the cohort, among patients who died, a greater drop in TCR diversity after the nadir was inversely correlated with overall survival time.

To prepare the library, the immunoSEQ multiplex PCR assay was applied. T cell repertoires were profiled with deep sequencing of rearranged TCR beta loci together with multiparametric flow cytometry. TCRdb provides this immuneACCESS table in a form limited to in-frame rearrangements. Some clones are lacking; in checked studies, under half of them reflect an unresolved V gene, and why the rest are absent is not known. The sample records fewer than 35,000 clones, around 90% of which are singletons. Approximately 6.5% of the sample rests with the top ten. Details on this clone: Its specific antigen is unknown. The sample holds no much larger clone one base away, and base qualities are not on file.

From the cysteine up to the phenylalanine, the CDR3 has a length of 11 residues. Of all the DNA, just the CDR3 is kept, 33 bases in frame from base 1. The trim is 8 bases for V and 7 bases for J, with a gap of 12 bases between the germline ends. The germline V gene yields SGHTA for CDR1 and FQGNSA for CDR2. The source material was peripheral blood, sampled from a patient treated with photon-based radiotherapy. This receptor was obtained from a woman aged 50 to 60 with pancreatic cancer. In this chain, TRBV7-2 is recombined with TRBJ2-7; confidence is insufficient to name the D gene. Read as DNA, the sequence is TGTGCCAGCGGATTTACGAGGGAGCAGTACTTC. The resulting protein is CASGFTREQYF.